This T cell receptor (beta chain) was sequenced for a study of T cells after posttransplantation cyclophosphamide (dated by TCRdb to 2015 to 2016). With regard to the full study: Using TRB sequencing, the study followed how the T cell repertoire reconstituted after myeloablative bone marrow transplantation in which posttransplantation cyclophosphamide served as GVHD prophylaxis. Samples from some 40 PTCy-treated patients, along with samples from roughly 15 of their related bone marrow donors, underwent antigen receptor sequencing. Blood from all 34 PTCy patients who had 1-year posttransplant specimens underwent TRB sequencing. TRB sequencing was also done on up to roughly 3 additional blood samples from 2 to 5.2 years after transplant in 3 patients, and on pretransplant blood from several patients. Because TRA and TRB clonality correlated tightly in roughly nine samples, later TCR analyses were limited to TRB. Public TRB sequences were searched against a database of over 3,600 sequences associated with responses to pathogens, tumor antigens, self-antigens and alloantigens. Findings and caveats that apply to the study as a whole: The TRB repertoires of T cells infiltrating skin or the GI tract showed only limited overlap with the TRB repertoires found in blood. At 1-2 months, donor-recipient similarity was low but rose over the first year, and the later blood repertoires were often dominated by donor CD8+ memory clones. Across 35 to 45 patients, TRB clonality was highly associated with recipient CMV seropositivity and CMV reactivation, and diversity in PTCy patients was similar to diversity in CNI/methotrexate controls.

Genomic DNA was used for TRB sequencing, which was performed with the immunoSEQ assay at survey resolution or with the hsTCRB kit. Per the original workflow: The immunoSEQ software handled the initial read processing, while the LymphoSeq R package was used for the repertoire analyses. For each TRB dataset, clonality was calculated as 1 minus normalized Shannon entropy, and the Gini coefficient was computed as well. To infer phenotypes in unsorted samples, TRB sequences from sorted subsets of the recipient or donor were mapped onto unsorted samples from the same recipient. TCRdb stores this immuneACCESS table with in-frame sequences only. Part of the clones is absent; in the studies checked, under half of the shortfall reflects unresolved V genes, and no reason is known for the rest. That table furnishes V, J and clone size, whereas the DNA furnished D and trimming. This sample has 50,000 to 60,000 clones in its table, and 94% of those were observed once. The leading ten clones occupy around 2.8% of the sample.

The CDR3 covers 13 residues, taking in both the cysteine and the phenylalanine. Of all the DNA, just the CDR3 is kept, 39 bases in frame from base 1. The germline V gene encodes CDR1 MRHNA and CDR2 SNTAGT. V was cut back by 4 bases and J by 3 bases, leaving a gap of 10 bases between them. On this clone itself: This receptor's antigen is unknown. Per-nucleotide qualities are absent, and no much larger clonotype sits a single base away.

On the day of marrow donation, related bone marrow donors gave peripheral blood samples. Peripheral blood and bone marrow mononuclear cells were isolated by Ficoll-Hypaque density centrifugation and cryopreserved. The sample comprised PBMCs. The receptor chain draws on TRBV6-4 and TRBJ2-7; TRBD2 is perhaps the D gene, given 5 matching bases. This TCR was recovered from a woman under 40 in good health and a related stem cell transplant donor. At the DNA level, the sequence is TGTGCCAGCAGTGTCGAAAGCGGCTACGAGCAGTACTTC. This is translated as CASSVESGYEQYF.